This TCR beta chain stems from a study of T cells in Graves' hyperthyroidism and ophthalmopathy (dated by TCRdb to between 2019 and 2020). About the full investigation: Peripheral blood was collected at initial diagnosis, before any treatment. For training and testing, the 100 or so patients in the discovery cohort were randomly divided in a 7:3 ratio. The paper describes TCR Vbeta CDR3 sequencing of 130 to 150 peripheral blood samples, made up of 43 ophthalmopathy patients, around 78 hyperthyroidism patients and 17 progressor patients. In about 6 Graves' hyperthyroidism patients, the study also compared T-cell repertoires from thyroid tissue with T-cell repertoires from blood. Prospective prediction of ophthalmopathy was tested in an independent validation cohort of 18 to 20 hyperthyroidism patients and 15 to 17 patients who later progressed to ophthalmopathy. Once sampling was done, hyperthyroidism patients were given methimazole at a starting dose of 30 mg daily, whereas ophthalmopathy patients were given high-dose intravenous methylprednisolone. To identify TCR V-J signatures that set the groups apart, the researchers used a discovery cohort of 100 patients, made up of 40 to 45 with Graves' ophthalmopathy and 57 with stable Graves' hyperthyroidism.

The TCR beta CDR3 regions were amplified from the RNA transcripts. A first-round RT-PCR of the TCR CDR3 used the HTBI primer set with the Qiagen OneStep RT-PCR kit. Libraries were constructed in a second round of multiplex PCR, after which size selection and purification were carried out. Sequencing of the libraries was done on an Illumina HiSeq2000 using paired-end 100 bp reads. Processing in the source paper ran as follows. SOAPnuke was used to process the raw data, with reads discarded if the reads contained adapters or uncalled bases, had a mean Phred below 15, or lacked an exact constant-primer or identifier match. High-quality paired reads were merged using COPE v1.2.5, and each unique nucleotide sequence was defined as a clonotype. MiTCR v1.1 was used to align the clonotypes against IMGT TRBV, TRBD and TRBJ reference segments. Only V-J combinations with frequency above 0.0001, covering about 99% of repertoires, were analysed. A TCS score was defined as the ratio between F50 (clonal expansion) and ExV (chaos), using BLOSUM62-based TCRdist between CDR3 peptides within each V-J. Welch's t-statistics and random forest reduced roughly 500 V-J features to roughly 13, which were used in a naive Bayes classifier (R e1071). TCRdb reworked the public reads: Q25 trimming with fastp, MiXCR clone assembly, productive beta chains retained. Rows are combined by CDR3 protein, so each entry shows the most common genes and DNA. The V and J calls come from TCRdb's annotation, not from the publication. The sample yields more than 250,000 distinct CDR3 sequences; roughly 15% were counted once. Of the sample, roughly 30% is held by the ten largest clones.

As encoded in the germline V gene (reference sequence), CDR1 is DFQATT while CDR2 is SNEGSKA. From its cysteine to its phenylalanine, the CDR3 spans 14 amino acids. The only DNA kept is the CDR3, 42 bases in frame from the first base. Relative to germline, V is missing 6 bases and J is missing 3 bases, with 6 bases of the junction outside any gene match. Hyperthyroidism patients were aged 18 to 65 years and newly diagnosed, with disease duration of less than 2 months. The study excluded patients with uncontrolled infections, other autoimmune diseases, pregnancy or lactation. Diagnoses were based on clinical symptoms, serum thyroxine and TRAb, thyroid ultrasound and orbital computed tomography. Blood from progressor patients was drawn when they were first diagnosed with hyperthyroidism, before any ophthalmopathy symptoms appeared. Ficoll-Paque density gradient centrifugation was used to isolate PBMCs from about 10 ml of fresh peripheral blood. Patients classed as progressors first received a Graves' hyperthyroidism diagnosis and then went on to develop ophthalmopathy during follow-up. Total RNA was extracted with Trizol reagent, and quality was checked on an Agilent 2100 Bioanalyzer.

Overall study outcomes, separate from this receptor: Sample size was not statistically predetermined, and investigators were not blinded to group allocation. A 13 V-J signature model separated ophthalmopathy from stable hyperthyroidism, with roughly 88% sensitivity and around 84% specificity in cross-validation and 80%/75% in testing. During validation, the model predicted progression to ophthalmopathy a median of roughly 7.1 months ahead of onset, with roughly 65% sensitivity and 72.22% specificity. Most expanded thyroid clonotypes (frequency above 0.001) were also detected in blood, a finding suggesting that blood repertoires may reflect thyroid immune responses.

This clonotype has at least ten counts. No cognate antigen has been identified for it. No much larger clonotype is one base removed from it; base qualities were not supplied. This clonotype was obtained from a woman aged 50 to 60 with Graves' hyperthyroidism that later progressed to Graves' ophthalmopathy. The rearrangement combines TRBV20-1 with TRBJ2-3; TRBD1 aligns with 10 central bases. The material sequenced was blood. The DNA is TGCAGTGCCTTAGACAGGGGGCTAACAGATACGCAGTATTTT. It codes for CSALDRGLTDTQYF.